This TCR beta chain was found in a study of cytomegalovirus exposure and HLA in healthy donors. The V end lost 7 bases, the J end lost 1 base, and 13 bases lay between the germline ends. Germline values: CDR1 MDHEN, CDR2 SYDVKM. This CDR3 comprises 14 residues. PCR was performed using 60 Vbeta and 13 Jbeta primers. The assay was immunoSEQ multiplex PCR, and TCRdb's table has in-frame clones only and misses some. The profile covers under 200,000 clones, with roughly 80% appearing a single time and around 1.5% taken by the ten largest. The specimen was PBMCs. The TCR was taken from a woman aged 30 to 39 in good health and CMV-seronegative. The chain carries TRBV28 and TRBJ1-1; D possibly corresponds to TRBD1 (5 bases). The CDR3 DNA reads TGTGCCAGCAACCTCCCAGGGTCGAACACTGAAGCTTTCTTT. Translation gives CASNLPGSNTEAFF.